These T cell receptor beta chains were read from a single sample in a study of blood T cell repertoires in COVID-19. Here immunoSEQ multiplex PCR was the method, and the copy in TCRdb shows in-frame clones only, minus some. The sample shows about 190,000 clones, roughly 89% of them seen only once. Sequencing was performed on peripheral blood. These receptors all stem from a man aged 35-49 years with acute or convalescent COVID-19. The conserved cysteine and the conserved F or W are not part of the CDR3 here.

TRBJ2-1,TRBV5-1,ASSSLRLAKQF
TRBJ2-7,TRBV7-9,ASSRQGAVYEQY
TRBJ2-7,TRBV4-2,ASSQGSGGPNSYEQY
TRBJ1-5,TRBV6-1,ASSEQGSQPQH
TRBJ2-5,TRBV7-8,ASSLSSRLETQY
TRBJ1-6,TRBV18,ASSPQGTINSPLH
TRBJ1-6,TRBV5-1,ASSLDSIKGRTYNSPLH
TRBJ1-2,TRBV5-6,ASSLDRGFNYGYT
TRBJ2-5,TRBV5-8,ASSLGGSGIQETQY
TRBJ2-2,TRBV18,ASSLGTDNTGELF
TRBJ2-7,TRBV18,ASSPPSSYEQY
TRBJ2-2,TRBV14,ASSPRQVLNTGELF
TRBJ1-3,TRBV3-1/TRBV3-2,ASSQALTGSGNTIY
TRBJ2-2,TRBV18,ASSPPGTVNTGELF
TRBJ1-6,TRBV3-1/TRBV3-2,ASSQDSGTSNSPLH
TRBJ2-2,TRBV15,ATSPRTANTGELF
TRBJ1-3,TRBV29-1,SVAKGDPKGNTIY
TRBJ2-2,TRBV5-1,ASSLVLQGASGGELF
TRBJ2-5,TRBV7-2,ASSLDSGGALETQY